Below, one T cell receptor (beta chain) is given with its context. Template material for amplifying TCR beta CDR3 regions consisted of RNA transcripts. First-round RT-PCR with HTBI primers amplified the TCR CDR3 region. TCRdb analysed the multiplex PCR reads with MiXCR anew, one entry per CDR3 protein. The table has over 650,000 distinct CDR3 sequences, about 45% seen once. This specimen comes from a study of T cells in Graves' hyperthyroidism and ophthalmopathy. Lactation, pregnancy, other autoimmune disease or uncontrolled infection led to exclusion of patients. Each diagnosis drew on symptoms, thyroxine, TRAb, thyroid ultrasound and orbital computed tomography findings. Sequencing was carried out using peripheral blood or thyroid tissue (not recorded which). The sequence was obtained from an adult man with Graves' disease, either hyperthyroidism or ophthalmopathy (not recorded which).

The CDR3 DNA reads as TGTGCCACCAGCAGACCAGATGGGACAGGGCAAGGCTACACCTTC. It yields the protein CATSRPDGTGQGYTF. The rearrangement uses TRBV15 and TRBJ1-2; 9 nucleotides match TRBD1. V was clipped by 2 bases and J by 8 bases; unmatched bases: 9. CDR1 and CDR2 (germline): LNHNV, YYDKDF (reference sequence). The CDR3 extends over 15 amino acids.